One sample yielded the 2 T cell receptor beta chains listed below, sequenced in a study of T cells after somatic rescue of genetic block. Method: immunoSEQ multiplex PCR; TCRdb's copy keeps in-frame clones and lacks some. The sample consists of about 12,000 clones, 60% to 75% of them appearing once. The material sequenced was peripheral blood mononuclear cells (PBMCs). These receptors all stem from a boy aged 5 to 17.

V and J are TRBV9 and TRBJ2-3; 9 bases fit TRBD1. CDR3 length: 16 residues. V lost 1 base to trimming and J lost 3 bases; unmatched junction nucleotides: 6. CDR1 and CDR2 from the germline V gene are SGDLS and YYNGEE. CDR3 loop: CASSVTGQGWTDTQYF. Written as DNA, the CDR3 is TGTGCCAGCAGCGTAACGGGACAGGGATGGACAGATACGCAGTATTTT.

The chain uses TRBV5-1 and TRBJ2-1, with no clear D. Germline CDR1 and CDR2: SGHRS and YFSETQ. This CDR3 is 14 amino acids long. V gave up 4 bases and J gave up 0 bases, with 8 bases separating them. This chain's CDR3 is CASSPLGSYNEQFF. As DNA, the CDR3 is TGCGCCAGCAGCCCCCTAGGCTCCTACAATGAGCAGTTCTTC.